This T cell receptor (beta chain) stems from a study of response to subunit inactivated influenza vaccine. TCRdb re-called the RT-PCR reads through MiXCR, storing one row per CDR3 protein. Altogether around 530,000 distinct CDR3 sequences are present, more than 15% being singletons, with the ten largest covering less than 4%. Germline V CDR1 and CDR2: MNHEY, SVGAGI. CDR3 length: 12 amino acids. Trimming took off 6 bases at V and 2 bases at J, with 6 bases between the two ends. The chain couples TRBV6-5 to TRBJ2-3; D is unresolved. The sequences come from CD4+ T cells sorted from PBMCs, collected about 23 months after vaccination. This receptor was obtained from a man between 45 and 75 years old who received an inactivated influenza vaccine. This CDR3 reads CASRKNTDTQYF. CDR3 DNA: TGTGCCAGCAGAAAGAACACAGATACGCAGTATTTT.